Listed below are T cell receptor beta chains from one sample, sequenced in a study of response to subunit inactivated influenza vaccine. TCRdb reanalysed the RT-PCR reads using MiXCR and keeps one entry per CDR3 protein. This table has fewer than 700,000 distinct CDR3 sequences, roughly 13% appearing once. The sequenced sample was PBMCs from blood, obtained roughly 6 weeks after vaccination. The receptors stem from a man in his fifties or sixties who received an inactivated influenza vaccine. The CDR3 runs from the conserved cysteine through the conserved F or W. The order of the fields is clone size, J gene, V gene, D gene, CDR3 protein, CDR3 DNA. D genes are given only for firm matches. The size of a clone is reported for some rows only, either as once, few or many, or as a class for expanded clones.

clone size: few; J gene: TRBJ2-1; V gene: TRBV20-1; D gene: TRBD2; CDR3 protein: CSARSYSGRRPYNEQFF; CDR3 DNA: TGCAGTGCTAGATCCTATAGCGGGAGGAGACCGTACAATGAGCAGTTCTTC
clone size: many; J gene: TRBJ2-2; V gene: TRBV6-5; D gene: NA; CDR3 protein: CASSYSSSANTGELFF; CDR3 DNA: TGTGCCAGCAGTTACTCGAGTAGTGCCAACACCGGGGAGCTGTTTTTT
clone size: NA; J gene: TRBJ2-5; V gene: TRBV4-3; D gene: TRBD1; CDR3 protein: CASSQDTGGEMYQETQYF; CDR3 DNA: TGCGCCAGCAGCCAAGATACAGGGGGAGAGATGTACCAAGAGACCCAGTACTTC
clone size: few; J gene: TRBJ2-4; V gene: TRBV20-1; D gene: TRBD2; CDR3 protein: CSAQAASGTKNIQYF; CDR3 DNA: TGCAGTGCCCAGGCGGCTAGCGGGACCAAAAACATTCAGTACTTC
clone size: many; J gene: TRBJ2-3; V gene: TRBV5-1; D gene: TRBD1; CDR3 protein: CASSFGDRVKADTQYF; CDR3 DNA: TGCGCCAGCAGCTTCGGGGACAGGGTTAAGGCAGATACGCAGTATTTT
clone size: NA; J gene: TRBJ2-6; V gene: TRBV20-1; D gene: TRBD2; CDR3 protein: CSARSGEGSSGANVLTF; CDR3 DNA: TGCAGTGCTAGATCGGGGGAGGGAAGCTCTGGGGCCAACGTCCTGACTTTC
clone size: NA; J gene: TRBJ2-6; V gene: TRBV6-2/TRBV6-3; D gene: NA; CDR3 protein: CASSDTLFSGANVLTF; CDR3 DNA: TGTGCCAGCAGCGACACCCTTTTCTCTGGGGCCAACGTCCTGACTTTC
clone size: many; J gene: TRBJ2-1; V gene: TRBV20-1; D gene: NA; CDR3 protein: CSARGILAQGSEQFF; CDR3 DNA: TGCAGTGCTAGAGGAATCCTAGCACAAGGGAGTGAGCAGTTCTTC
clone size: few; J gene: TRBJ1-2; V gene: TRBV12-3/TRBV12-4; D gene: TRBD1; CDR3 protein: CASSPSVIGDSNYGYTF; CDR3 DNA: TGTGCCAGCAGTCCCTCAGTTATCGGGGACAGTAACTATGGCTACACCTTC
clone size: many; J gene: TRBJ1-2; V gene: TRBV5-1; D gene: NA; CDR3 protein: CASSLERGGGYTF; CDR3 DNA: TGCGCCAGCAGCTTGGAACGCGGTGGTGGCTACACCTTC
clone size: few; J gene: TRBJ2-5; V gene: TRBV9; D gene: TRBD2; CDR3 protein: CASSVGGLAGQETQYF; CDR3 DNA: TGTGCCAGCAGCGTAGGAGGTCTAGCGGGACAAGAGACCCAGTACTTC
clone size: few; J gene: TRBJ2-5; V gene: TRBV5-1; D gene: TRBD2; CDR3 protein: CASSPGLREGQETQYF; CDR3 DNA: TGCGCCAGCAGCCCTGGCCTCCGGGAGGGTCAAGAGACCCAGTACTTC
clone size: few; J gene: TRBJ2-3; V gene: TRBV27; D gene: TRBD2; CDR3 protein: CASSLYADRIAGVSDTQYF; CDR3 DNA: TGTGCCAGCAGTTTATATGCCGACCGTATAGCGGGAGTATCAGATACGCAGTATTTT
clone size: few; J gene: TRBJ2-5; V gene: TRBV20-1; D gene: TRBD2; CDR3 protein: CSARDRRTSGKGETQYF; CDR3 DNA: TGCAGTGCTAGAGATCGGAGGACTAGCGGGAAAGGAGAGACCCAGTACTTC
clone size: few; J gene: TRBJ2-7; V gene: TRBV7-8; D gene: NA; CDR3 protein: CASSLAKGAGEQYF; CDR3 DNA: TGTGCCAGCAGCTTAGCGAAAGGGGCAGGCGAGCAGTACTTC
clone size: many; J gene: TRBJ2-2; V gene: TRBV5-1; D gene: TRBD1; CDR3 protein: CASSRQGQRNTGELFF; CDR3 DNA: TGCGCCAGCAGCCGCCAGGGACAGAGGAACACCGGGGAGCTGTTTTTT
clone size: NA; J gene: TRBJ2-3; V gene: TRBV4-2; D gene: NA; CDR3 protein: CASSQDPQDADTQYF; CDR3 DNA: TGTGCCAGCAGCCAAGATCCCCAGGATGCAGATACGCAGTATTTT
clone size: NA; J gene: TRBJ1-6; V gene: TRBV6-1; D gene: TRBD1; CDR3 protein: CASSEQYEGAASPLHF; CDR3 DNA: TGTGCCAGCAGTGAACAGTACGAGGGGGCGGCATCACCCCTCCACTTT
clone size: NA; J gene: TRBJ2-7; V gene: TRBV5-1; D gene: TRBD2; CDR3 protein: CASSIIAGSSYEQYF; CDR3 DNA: TGCGCCAGCAGCATTATAGCGGGAAGCTCCTACGAGCAGTACTTC
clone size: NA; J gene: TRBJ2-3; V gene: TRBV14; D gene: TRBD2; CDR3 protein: CASSQELREGLNTQYF; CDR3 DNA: TGTGCCAGCAGCCAAGAACTGCGGGAGGGCCTAAATACGCAGTATTTT